This is a list of T cell receptor beta chains from one sample in a study of CD8+CD57+ T cells in acquired aplastic anemia. One entry per CDR3 protein results from TCRdb running MiXCR on the reads. Of 100,000 to 150,000 distinct CDR3 sequences detected, roughly 55% appear once; the ten largest clones hold roughly 30%. The sequencing input was sorted CD4+, CD8+, or CD8+CD57+ T cells (not recorded which) from PBMCs. The receptors shown here come from a human donor with aplastic anemia. The CDR3 runs from the conserved cysteine through the conserved F or W. A D gene is named only where the DNA matches it firmly. The size entry is marked missing in some rows and otherwise reads once, few, many or a size class.

j_call: TRBJ1-2; d_call: .; v_call: TRBV14; cdr3_length: 13; clone_size: many; cdr3_aa: CASSQGRNYGYTF; cdr3_nt: TGTGCCAGCAGCCAAGGGCGAAACTATGGCTACACCTTC
j_call: TRBJ1-3; d_call: .; v_call: TRBV2; cdr3_length: 15; clone_size: .; cdr3_aa: CASSEAGDSGNTIYF; cdr3_nt: TGTGCCAGCAGTGAAGCGGGCGACTCTGGAAACACCATATATTTT
j_call: TRBJ1-2; d_call: .; v_call: TRBV2; cdr3_length: 13; clone_size: .; cdr3_aa: CASSTGIGDGYTF; cdr3_nt: TGTGCCAGCAGTACAGGGATCGGCGATGGCTACACCTTC
j_call: TRBJ2-7; d_call: .; v_call: TRBV7-8; cdr3_length: 13; clone_size: .; cdr3_aa: CASSFSEVYEQYF; cdr3_nt: TGTGCCAGCAGCTTTTCAGAAGTCTACGAGCAGTACTTC
j_call: TRBJ2-3; d_call: .; v_call: TRBV12-5; cdr3_length: 19; clone_size: few; cdr3_aa: CASGSVRNNIAASTDTQYF; cdr3_nt: TGTGCTAGTGGTTCGGTACGAAATAACATAGCTGCTAGCACAGATACGCAGTATTTT
j_call: TRBJ1-1; d_call: .; v_call: TRBV5-6; cdr3_length: 12; clone_size: many; cdr3_aa: CASSLVVTEAFF; cdr3_nt: TGTGCCAGCAGCTTGGTGGTTACTGAAGCTTTCTTT
j_call: TRBJ2-1; d_call: .; v_call: TRBV7-6; cdr3_length: 12; clone_size: .; cdr3_aa: CASSLGGGEQFF; cdr3_nt: TGTGCCAGCAGCTTAGGGGGAGGTGAGCAGTTCTTC
j_call: TRBJ2-3; d_call: .; v_call: TRBV7-9; cdr3_length: 15; clone_size: many; cdr3_aa: CASSFNQGDADTQYF; cdr3_nt: TGTGCCAGCAGCTTCAATCAGGGAGACGCAGATACGCAGTATTTT
j_call: TRBJ2-5; d_call: TRBD1; v_call: TRBV2; cdr3_length: 15; clone_size: .; cdr3_aa: CASSEGGQGAETQYF; cdr3_nt: TGTGCCAGCAGTGAAGGGGGGCAGGGGGCTGAGACCCAGTACTTC
j_call: TRBJ1-2; d_call: .; v_call: TRBV10-3; cdr3_length: 18; clone_size: .; cdr3_aa: CAISEKIGEWSENYGYTF; cdr3_nt: TGTGCCATCAGTGAAAAGATTGGGGAATGGTCGGAGAACTATGGCTACACCTTC
j_call: TRBJ2-3; d_call: TRBD2; v_call: TRBV20-1; cdr3_length: 14; clone_size: .; cdr3_aa: CSAVLAGSTDTQYF; cdr3_nt: TGCAGTGCCGTACTAGCGGGAAGCACAGATACGCAGTATTTT
j_call: TRBJ1-5; d_call: .; v_call: TRBV10-3; cdr3_length: 15; clone_size: .; cdr3_aa: CASSLDGGNSQPQHF; cdr3_nt: TGTGCCAGCAGTTTGGATGGGGGAAACAGTCAGCCCCAGCATTTT
j_call: TRBJ1-5; d_call: .; v_call: TRBV24-1; cdr3_length: 12; clone_size: .; cdr3_aa: CATSDPIGAQHF; cdr3_nt: TGTGCCACCAGTGACCCCATCGGAGCCCAGCATTTT
j_call: TRBJ2-1; d_call: .; v_call: TRBV7-9; cdr3_length: 15; clone_size: many; cdr3_aa: CASQDGFRGHNEQFF; cdr3_nt: TGTGCCAGTCAAGACGGTTTTAGGGGCCACAATGAGCAGTTCTTC
j_call: TRBJ1-4; d_call: .; v_call: TRBV4-1; cdr3_length: 15; clone_size: .; cdr3_aa: CASSQDLTTGEILFF; cdr3_nt: TGCGCCAGCAGCCAAGATTTGACCACCGGTGAAATACTGTTTTTT
j_call: TRBJ2-1; d_call: TRBD2; v_call: TRBV13; cdr3_length: 15; clone_size: many; cdr3_aa: CASSLSLAGYNEQFF; cdr3_nt: TGTGCCAGCAGCTTAAGCCTAGCGGGCTACAATGAGCAGTTCTTC
j_call: TRBJ1-1; d_call: .; v_call: TRBV7-9; cdr3_length: 11; clone_size: .; cdr3_aa: CASSFGHGAFF; cdr3_nt: TGTGCCAGCAGCTTTGGGCACGGAGCTTTCTTT
j_call: TRBJ2-3; d_call: .; v_call: TRBV10-1; cdr3_length: 14; clone_size: few; cdr3_aa: CASSEERITDTQYF; cdr3_nt: TGCGCCAGCAGTGAAGAAAGAATCACAGATACGCAGTATTTT
j_call: TRBJ1-5; d_call: .; v_call: TRBV15; cdr3_length: 17; clone_size: .; cdr3_aa: CATSRDRSLYSNQPQHF; cdr3_nt: TGTGCCACCAGCAGAGACAGGTCGTTGTATAGCAATCAGCCCCAGCATTTT
j_call: TRBJ2-1; d_call: .; v_call: TRBV20-1; cdr3_length: 17; clone_size: .; cdr3_aa: CSARDHRGQLGYNEQFF; cdr3_nt: TGCAGTGCTAGAGATCATAGGGGACAACTGGGGTACAATGAGCAGTTCTTC
j_call: TRBJ2-3; d_call: .; v_call: TRBV25-1; cdr3_length: 13; clone_size: .; cdr3_aa: CASMAHSTDTQYF; cdr3_nt: TGTGCCAGCATGGCTCACAGCACAGATACGCAGTATTTT
j_call: TRBJ2-5; d_call: .; v_call: TRBV13; cdr3_length: 13; clone_size: .; cdr3_aa: CASSEPSEETQYF; cdr3_nt: TGTGCCAGCAGCGAACCTAGCGAGGAGACCCAGTACTTC
j_call: TRBJ2-7; d_call: .; v_call: TRBV7-7; cdr3_length: 13; clone_size: .; cdr3_aa: CASSLAASYEQYF; cdr3_nt: TGTGCTAGCAGCTTGGCAGCCTCCTACGAGCAGTACTTC
j_call: TRBJ2-5; d_call: TRBD2; v_call: TRBV9; cdr3_length: 14; clone_size: .; cdr3_aa: CASSSRTSEETQYF; cdr3_nt: TGTGCCAGTAGTTCTCGGACTAGCGAGGAGACCCAGTACTTC
j_call: TRBJ2-1; d_call: .; v_call: TRBV25-1; cdr3_length: 13; clone_size: .; cdr3_aa: CASSRGSHNEQFF; cdr3_nt: TGTGCCAGCAGTCGAGGGAGTCACAATGAGCAGTTCTTC
j_call: TRBJ2-1; d_call: .; v_call: TRBV7-3; cdr3_length: 13; clone_size: many; cdr3_aa: CASSQGWGNEQFF; cdr3_nt: TGTGCCAGCAGCCAAGGGTGGGGCAATGAGCAGTTCTTC
j_call: TRBJ2-2; d_call: .; v_call: TRBV29-1; cdr3_length: 15; clone_size: .; cdr3_aa: CSVEGSTVPTGELFF; cdr3_nt: TGCAGCGTTGAAGGAAGTACAGTTCCAACCGGGGAGCTGTTTTTT
j_call: TRBJ2-5; d_call: .; v_call: TRBV5-1; cdr3_length: 16; clone_size: few; cdr3_aa: CASSLAPAGAGETQYF; cdr3_nt: TGCGCCAGCAGCTTGGCCCCAGCAGGGGCAGGGGAGACCCAGTACTTC
j_call: TRBJ2-1; d_call: .; v_call: TRBV5-5; cdr3_length: 14; clone_size: many; cdr3_aa: CASSFSGLYNEQFF; cdr3_nt: TGTGCCAGCAGCTTTTCAGGTCTTTACAATGAGCAGTTCTTC
j_call: TRBJ1-5; d_call: .; v_call: TRBV10-2; cdr3_length: 13; clone_size: .; cdr3_aa: CASSLSGDQPQHF; cdr3_nt: TGTGCCAGCAGCTTGTCGGGCGATCAGCCCCAGCATTTT
j_call: TRBJ2-5; d_call: .; v_call: TRBV7-2; cdr3_length: 13; clone_size: .; cdr3_aa: CASSQAERTTQYF; cdr3_nt: TGTGCCAGCAGCCAAGCTGAGAGGACGACCCAGTACTTC
j_call: TRBJ2-7; d_call: TRBD1; v_call: TRBV29-1; cdr3_length: 14; clone_size: .; cdr3_aa: CSVNSGQGPYEQYF; cdr3_nt: TGCAGCGTTAACTCGGGACAGGGCCCCTACGAGCAGTACTTC
j_call: TRBJ1-3; d_call: .; v_call: TRBV6-1; cdr3_length: 14; clone_size: few; cdr3_aa: CASGRGESGNTIYF; cdr3_nt: TGTGCCAGCGGACGGGGGGAGTCTGGAAACACCATATATTTT
j_call: TRBJ2-1; d_call: .; v_call: TRBV7-2; cdr3_length: 12; clone_size: .; cdr3_aa: CASSLVLGEQFF; cdr3_nt: TGTGCCAGCAGCTTAGTCCTGGGAGAGCAGTTCTTC
j_call: TRBJ2-3; d_call: .; v_call: TRBV9; cdr3_length: 16; clone_size: .; cdr3_aa: CATQKGDSGVTDTQYF; cdr3_nt: TGTGCCACCCAAAAAGGGGATAGTGGGGTCACGGATACGCAGTATTTT
j_call: TRBJ2-7; d_call: .; v_call: TRBV14; cdr3_length: 12; clone_size: .; cdr3_aa: CASSQTYWEQYF; cdr3_nt: TGTGCCAGCAGCCAAACCTACTGGGAGCAGTACTTC
j_call: TRBJ1-4; d_call: .; v_call: TRBV29-1; cdr3_length: 13; clone_size: .; cdr3_aa: CSVRSSTNEKLFF; cdr3_nt: TGCAGCGTTCGATCTAGCACTAATGAAAAACTGTTTTTT
j_call: TRBJ2-6; d_call: .; v_call: TRBV19; cdr3_length: 16; clone_size: .; cdr3_aa: CASSPGLSSGANVLTF; cdr3_nt: TGTGCCAGTAGTCCGGGACTTAGCTCTGGGGCCAACGTCCTGACTTTC
j_call: TRBJ2-2; d_call: TRBD2; v_call: TRBV2; cdr3_length: 14; clone_size: .; cdr3_aa: CASLGEGWAGELFF; cdr3_nt: TGTGCCAGCCTCGGGGAGGGCTGGGCCGGGGAGCTGTTTTTT
j_call: TRBJ2-1; d_call: TRBD2; v_call: TRBV10-3; cdr3_length: 15; clone_size: .; cdr3_aa: CAISESPSGVNEQFF; cdr3_nt: TGTGCCATCAGTGAGTCTCCTAGCGGGGTCAATGAGCAGTTCTTC
j_call: TRBJ2-6; d_call: .; v_call: TRBV20-1; cdr3_length: 17; clone_size: .; cdr3_aa: CSASSGDRSSGANVLTF; cdr3_nt: TGCAGTGCTAGTAGTGGGGACCGCAGCTCTGGGGCCAACGTCCTGACTTTC
j_call: TRBJ2-3; d_call: TRBD2; v_call: TRBV29-1; cdr3_length: 16; clone_size: many; cdr3_aa: CSVAGTSVRGTDTQYF; cdr3_nt: TGCAGCGTAGCCGGGACTAGCGTAAGGGGCACAGATACGCAGTATTTT
j_call: TRBJ2-3; d_call: .; v_call: TRBV20-1; cdr3_length: 15; clone_size: .; cdr3_aa: CSARDPVGRRDTQYF; cdr3_nt: TGCAGTGCTAGAGATCCGGTGGGGCGCAGAGATACGCAGTATTTT
j_call: TRBJ1-2; d_call: .; v_call: TRBV7-9; cdr3_length: 13; clone_size: .; cdr3_aa: CASSPEGDYGYTF; cdr3_nt: TGTGCCAGCAGCCCAGAGGGGGACTATGGCTACACCTTC
j_call: TRBJ1-1; d_call: TRBD1; v_call: TRBV28; cdr3_length: 16; clone_size: .; cdr3_aa: CASSPGQGKWNTEAFF; cdr3_nt: TGTGCCAGCAGTCCTGGACAGGGAAAATGGAACACTGAAGCTTTCTTT
j_call: TRBJ1-1; d_call: .; v_call: TRBV29-1; cdr3_length: 11; clone_size: few; cdr3_aa: CSSFGNTEAFF; cdr3_nt: TGCAGCTCCTTTGGGAACACTGAAGCTTTCTTT